A single sample is the source of the 4 T cell receptor beta chains below, sequenced in a study of T-cell memory formation after mild COVID-19 (dated by TCRdb to the early 2020s). The library was built by means of 5' RACE. The instrument given in TCRdb is Illumina NovaSeq 6000. The public reads were reprocessed in TCRdb via fastp at Q25 and MiXCR, keeping in-frame beta chains. Every entry covers one CDR3 protein and lists the most common genes and DNA from its rows. The sample table lists 170,000 or so distinct CDR3 sequences, 20% to 25% of them with a count of one. The ten most abundant clones make up approximately 22% of the sample. Sequences were obtained from PBMCs or a T cell subset sorted from them (not recorded which). The receptors derive from an adult woman who had mild COVID-19 (a few samples of this study predate the infection). The sample titles of this study are shuffled in the database, so cell type and time point are left out; the donor was told from shared clones.

The J gene is TRBJ2-7, the V gene TRBV6-6, with 10 nucleotides matching TRBD2. Trimming took 6 bases from V and 5 from J; bases not matched to a gene: 7. CDR1 and CDR2 (germline): MNHNY, SVGAGI (reference sequence). There are 14 residues in the CDR3. CDR3 amino acids: CASSDSGRSDEQYF. Here the CDR3 DNA reads TGTGCCAGCAGCGATAGCGGGAGGTCTGACGAGCAGTACTTC.

This clonotype occurred many times. The chain links TRBV5-1 to TRBJ2-5; D may be TRBD2 (6 bases). This CDR3 spans 16 amino acids. In germline, CDR1 is SGHRS, CDR2 YFSETQ. V was shortened by 1 base and J by 2 bases, with 15 bases between the two germline ends. CDR3 protein: CASSLWIPGVQETQYF. The CDR3 DNA sequence: TGCGCCAGCAGCTTGTGGATTCCGGGAGTTCAAGAGACCCAGTACTTC.

This clonotype has a handful of counts. CDR3 DNA: TGTGCCACCAGTCGGGACGGGGCCTACGAGCAGTACTTC. It encodes CATSRDGAYEQYF. V and J are TRBV24-1 and TRBJ2-7; D might be TRBD1 or TRBD2, each matching 5 bases. V lost 6 bases and J lost 2, with 10 bases in between. The CDR3 has 13 amino acids. In germline, CDR1 is KGHDR, CDR2 SFDVKD.

V and J are TRBV12-3 or TRBV12-4 and TRBJ2-5; TRBD2 is a possible D gene (6 bases). V was trimmed by 7 bases and J by 0 bases, leaving 21 bases between them. There are 17 residues in the CDR3. The DNA of the CDR3 is TGTGCCAGCATTTCCTCGGGGGTGATGGGGAACCAAGAGACCCAGTACTTC. Its protein product is CASISSGVMGNQETQYF.